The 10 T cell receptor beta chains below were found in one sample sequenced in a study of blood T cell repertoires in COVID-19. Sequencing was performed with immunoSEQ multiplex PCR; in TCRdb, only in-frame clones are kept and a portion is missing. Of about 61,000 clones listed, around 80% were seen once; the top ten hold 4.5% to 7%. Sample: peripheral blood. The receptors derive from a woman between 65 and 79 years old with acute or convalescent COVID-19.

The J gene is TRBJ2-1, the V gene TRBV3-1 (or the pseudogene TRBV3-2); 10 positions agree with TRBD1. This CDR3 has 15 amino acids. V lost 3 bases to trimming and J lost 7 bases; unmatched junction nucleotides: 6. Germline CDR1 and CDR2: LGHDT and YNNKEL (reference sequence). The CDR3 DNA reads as TGTGCCAGCAGCCACTCGGGACAGGGGTGGAATGAGCAGTTCTTC. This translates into CASSHSGQGWNEQFF.

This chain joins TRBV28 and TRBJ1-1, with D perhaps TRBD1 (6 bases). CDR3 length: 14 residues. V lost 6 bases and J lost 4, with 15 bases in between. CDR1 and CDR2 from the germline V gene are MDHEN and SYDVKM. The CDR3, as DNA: TGTGCCAGCAGCAACACAGGGAAGTCCACTGAAGCTTTCTTT. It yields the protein CASSNTGKSTEAFF.

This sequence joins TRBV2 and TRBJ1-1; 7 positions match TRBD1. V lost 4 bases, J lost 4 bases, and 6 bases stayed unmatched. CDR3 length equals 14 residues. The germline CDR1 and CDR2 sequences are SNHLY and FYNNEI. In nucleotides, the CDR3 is TGTGCCAGCAGTGTAAGGGGGCGGACCACTGAAGCTTTCTTT. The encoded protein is CASSVRGRTTEAFF. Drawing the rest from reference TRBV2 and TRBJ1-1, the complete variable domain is EPEVTQTPSHQVTQMGQEVILRCVPISNHLYFYWYRQILGQKVEFLVSFYNNEISEKSEIFDDQFSVERPDGSNFTLKIRSTKLEDSAMYFCASSVRGRTTEAFFGQGTRLTVV.

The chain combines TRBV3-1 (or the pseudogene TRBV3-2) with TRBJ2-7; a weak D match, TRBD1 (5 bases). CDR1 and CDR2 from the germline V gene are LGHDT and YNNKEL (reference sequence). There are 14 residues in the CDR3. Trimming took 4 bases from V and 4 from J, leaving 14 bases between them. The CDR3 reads CASSLGPGRYEQYF. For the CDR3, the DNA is TGTGCCAGCAGCCTAGGACCAGGGCGATACGAGCAGTACTTC.

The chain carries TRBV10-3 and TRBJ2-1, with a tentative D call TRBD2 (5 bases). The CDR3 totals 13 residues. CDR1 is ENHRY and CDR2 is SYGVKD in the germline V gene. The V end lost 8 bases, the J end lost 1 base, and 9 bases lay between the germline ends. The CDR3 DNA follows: TGTGCCATCCGGGATCCTTCCTACAATGAGCAGTTCTTC. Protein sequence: CAIRDPSYNEQFF.

The CDR3 here is CATSRPSGTYEQYF. For the CDR3, the DNA is TGTGCCACCTCGCGGCCTAGCGGGACCTACGAGCAGTACTTC. The genes are TRBV5-4 and TRBJ2-7; 9 bases match TRBD2. Germline V CDR1 and CDR2: SGHNT, YYREEE (reference sequence). The CDR3 is made up of 14 amino acids. J gave up 2 bases and V 9 bases, and 9 bases lay outside the gene matches.

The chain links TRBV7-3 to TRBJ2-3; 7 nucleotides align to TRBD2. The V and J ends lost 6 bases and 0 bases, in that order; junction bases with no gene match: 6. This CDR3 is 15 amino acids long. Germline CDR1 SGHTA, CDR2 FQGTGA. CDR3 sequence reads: CASRKAGSSTDTQYF. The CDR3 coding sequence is TGTGCCAGCAGGAAAGCGGGGTCGAGCACAGATACGCAGTATTTT.

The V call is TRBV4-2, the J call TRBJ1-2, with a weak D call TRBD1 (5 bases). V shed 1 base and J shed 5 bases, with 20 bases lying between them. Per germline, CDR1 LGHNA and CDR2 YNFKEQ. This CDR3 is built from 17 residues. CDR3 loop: CASSQGGGAALGYGYTF. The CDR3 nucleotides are TGTGCCAGCAGCCAAGGTGGAGGGGCCGCCCTAGGTTATGGCTACACCTTC.

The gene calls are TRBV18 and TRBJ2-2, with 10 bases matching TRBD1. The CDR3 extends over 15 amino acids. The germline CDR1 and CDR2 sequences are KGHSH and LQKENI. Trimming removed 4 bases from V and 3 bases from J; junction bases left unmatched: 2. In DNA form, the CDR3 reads TGTGCCAGCTCACGGACAGGGGGTTACACCGGGGAGCTGTTTTTT. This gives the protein CASSRTGGYTGELFF.

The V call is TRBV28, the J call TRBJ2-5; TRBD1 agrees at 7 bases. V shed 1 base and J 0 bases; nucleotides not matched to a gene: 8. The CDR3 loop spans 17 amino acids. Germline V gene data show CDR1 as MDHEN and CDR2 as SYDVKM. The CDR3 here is CASSLFRTGTYQETQYF. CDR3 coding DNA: TGTGCCAGCAGTTTATTCCGGACAGGCACTTACCAAGAGACCCAGTACTTC.